These 8 T cell receptor beta chains were all obtained from the same sample, sequenced in a study of shared clonotypes between healthy human individuals. Data came from immunoSEQ multiplex PCR; TCRdb stores just in-frame clones and leaves some out. The sample records over 400,000 clones, roughly 95% being singletons. The specimen sequenced was naive CD4+ T cells sorted from blood. Described subset: CD45RA+ positively selected. These receptors originate from a woman aged 30 to 39 in good health.

This chain links TRBV2 with TRBJ2-1; 8 bases are a match to TRBD2. With V trimmed by 5 bases and J by 5 bases, 14 bases remained unmatched. Per germline, CDR1 SNHLY and CDR2 FYNNEI. The CDR3 loop spans 17 amino acids. The CDR3 reads CASSSRSGTRVHNEQFF. CDR3 coding DNA: TGTGCCAGCAGTTCAAGATCCGGGACTAGGGTCCACAATGAGCAGTTCTTC.

This clone was seen just once. The rearrangement joins TRBV28 to TRBJ2-5; 7 nucleotides agree with TRBD1. Germline V lookup: CDR1 MDHEN, CDR2 SYDVKM. Germline trimming cut 6 bases from V and 3 bases from J; bases unmatched to any gene: 10. The CDR3 contains 15 residues. As DNA, the CDR3 is TGTGCCAGCAGCAGAGACAGGGAGTTTAAAGAGACCCAGTACTTC. This sequence encodes CASSRDREFKETQYF.

This chain joins TRBV10-2 and TRBJ2-1; 10 nucleotides agree with TRBD2. Germline CDR1 reads WSHSY; CDR2 reads SAAADI. There are 15 residues in the CDR3. The V segment lost 1 base and the J segment 9 bases; nucleotides outside the gene matches: 6. The CDR3 DNA sequence: TGCGCCAGCAGTGAGTGGTCTAGCGGGAGCGCTGAGCAGTTCTTC. It specifies CASSEWSSGSAEQFF.

The chain joins TRBV23-1 to TRBJ1-4; D gene ambiguous. TRBV23-1 is an ORF, and what it does is uncertain. The CDR3 is made up of 9 amino acids. V was cut by 6 bases and J by 10 bases, with 3 bases left in between. Here the CDR3 DNA reads TGCGCCAGCAGGGGAAAACTGTTTTTT. The encoded protein is CASRGKLFF.

The chain recombines TRBV30 with TRBJ2-5; tentatively, D is TRBD1 (5 bases). The J call may be faulty, since TRBJ2-7 better matches the DNA end. From germline, CDR1 is GTSNPN and CDR2 SVGIG (reference sequence). This CDR3 comprises 12 residues. The CDR3 DNA reads as TGTGCCTGGAGTGTACCAGGGTACGAGCAGTACTTC. It encodes CAWSVPGYEQYF.

The chain is built from TRBV15 and TRBJ2-5, with 8 bases fitting TRBD1. Germline CDR1 LNHNV, CDR2 YYDKDF (reference sequence). This CDR3 has 16 residues. The V and J ends lost 0 bases and 1 base, in that order; junction bases with no gene match: 4. The CDR3 here is CATSRDRQGAQETQYF. The CDR3, as DNA: TGTGCCACCAGCAGAGATAGGCAGGGGGCCCAAGAGACCCAGTACTTC.

The rearrangement joins TRBV7-9 to TRBJ2-2; D not resolved. The CDR3 runs 17 residues. Trimming took 0 bases from V and 0 from J, leaving 11 bases between them. CDR1 and CDR2 from the germline V gene are SEHNR and FQNEAQ (reference sequence). In nucleotides, the CDR3 is TGTGCCAGCAGCTTAGCCCCAAGTCTACCGAACACCGGGGAGCTGTTTTTT. This gives the protein CASSLAPSLPNTGELFF.

A note on this clone: Other DNA variants within this sample encode the same CDR3. V gene TRBV20-1 combines with J gene TRBJ1-1, with a possible D match to TRBD1 (5 bases). The length of the CDR3 is 11 residues. From germline, CDR1 is DFQATT and CDR2 SNEGSKA (reference sequence). Trimming cost V 5 bases and J 3 bases, with 7 bases left between them. The CDR3 DNA sequence: TGCAGTGCTGGCAGGGACACTGAAGCTTTCTTT. It translates to CSAGRDTEAFF.